The entry that follows covers one T cell receptor (beta chain) sequence. Reverse transcription of about 0.5 to 1 ug RNA was carried out with random hexamers. Amplification of TCR beta CDR3 by immunoSEQ multiplex PCR spanned 54 Vbeta and 13 Jbeta. TCRdb reprocessed the immunoSEQ multiplex PCR reads via MiXCR and lists one record per CDR3 protein. The table has 200,000 to 300,000 distinct CDR3 sequences, just under 95% seen once; the top ten hold around 0.07%. This entry belongs to a study of CD8 T cells in Susac syndrome. Sequencing targeted TCR beta in T cells from blood (CD8+ and CD4+). The multiple sclerosis controls were treatment-naive patients, and their relapsing-remitting disease was stable or active. FACS enriched CD8+ TEMRA cells, while bulk CD8+ and CD4+ were negatively isolated. With 0 bases removed from V and 8 bases from J, the gap between germline ends came to 8 bases. CDR3 size: 12 residues. CDR1 and CDR2 from the germline V gene are SGHDT and YYEEEE.

This sequence originates from a human donor with multiple sclerosis. The chain links TRBV5-6 to TRBJ1-2; D is ambiguous. The sequencing input was CD4+ T cells from PBMCs. This chain's CDR3 is CASSLERAGYTF. DNA of the CDR3: TGTGCCAGCAGCTTGGAACGGGCGGGCTACACCTTC.